This TCR beta chain was sequenced in a study of early T cells in non-severe SARS-CoV-2 infection. Background on the study: Sequencing was performed on bulk RNA from unsorted whole blood, leaving chains unpaired.

Trimming took 4 bases from V and 9 from J; bases not matched to a gene: 15. There are 17 residues in the CDR3. In germline, CDR1 is SGHAT, CDR2 FQNNGV. This clonotype was counted ten times or more. Individual cDNA molecules received unique molecular identifiers during library preparation. MiXCR, run by TCRdb on the 5' RACE reads, gives a single entry per CDR3 protein. The top ten clones hold approximately 2.4% of a sample with about 84,000 distinct CDR3 sequences, roughly an eighth of them seen once. The sequence came from an adult who was a healthcare worker with PCR-confirmed SARS-CoV-2 infection or an uninfected control (not recorded which). This chain joins TRBV11-2 and TRBJ2-1; TRBD2 matches at 10 bases. Sequenced: whole blood. The DNA for the CDR3 is TGTGCCAGCAGCTCGCGAGGGGGCCTAGCGGGAGTCGGTGAGCAGTTCTTC. Translation: CASSSRGGLAGVGEQFF.